The subject of this entry is one T cell receptor beta chain. It was with random hexamers that roughly 0.45 to 1 ug RNA was reverse transcribed. TCRdb passed the immunoSEQ multiplex PCR reads through MiXCR, listing each CDR3 protein once. The sample shows some 140,000 distinct CDR3 sequences, roughly 94% of them seen only once. The sample belongs to a study of CD8 T cells in Susac syndrome. Input material: CD8+ T cells from PBMCs. This clonotype originated in a human donor with Susac syndrome.

The CDR3 is CASSVGDSNQPQHF. CDR3 DNA sequence: TGTGCCAGCAGCGTAGGGGACAGTAATCAGCCCCAGCATTTT. The rearrangement links TRBV9 to TRBJ1-5, with 7 bases lining up with TRBD1. CDR1 and CDR2 from the germline V gene are SGDLS and YYNGEE. The CDR3 totals 14 residues. Germline trimming cut 0 bases from V and 4 bases from J; bases unmatched to any gene: 1.